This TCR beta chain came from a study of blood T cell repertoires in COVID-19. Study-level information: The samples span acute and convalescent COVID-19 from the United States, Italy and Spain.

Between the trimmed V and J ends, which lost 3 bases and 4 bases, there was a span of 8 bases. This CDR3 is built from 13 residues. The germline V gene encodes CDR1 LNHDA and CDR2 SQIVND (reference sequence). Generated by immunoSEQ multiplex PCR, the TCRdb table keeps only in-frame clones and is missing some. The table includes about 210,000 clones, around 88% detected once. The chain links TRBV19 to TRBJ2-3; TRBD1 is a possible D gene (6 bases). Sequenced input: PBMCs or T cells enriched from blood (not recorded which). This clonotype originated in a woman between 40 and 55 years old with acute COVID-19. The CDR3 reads CASSMGAADTQYF. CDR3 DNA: TGTGCCAGTAGTATGGGGGCAGCAGATACGCAGTATTTT.